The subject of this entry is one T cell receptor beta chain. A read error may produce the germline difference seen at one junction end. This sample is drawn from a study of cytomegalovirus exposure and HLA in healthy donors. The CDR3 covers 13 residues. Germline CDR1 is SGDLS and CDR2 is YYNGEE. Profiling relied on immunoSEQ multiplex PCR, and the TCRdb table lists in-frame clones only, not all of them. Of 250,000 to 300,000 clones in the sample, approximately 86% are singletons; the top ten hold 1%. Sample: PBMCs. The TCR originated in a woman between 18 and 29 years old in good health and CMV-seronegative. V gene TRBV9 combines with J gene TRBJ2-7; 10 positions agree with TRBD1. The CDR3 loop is CASSADLGQGPNF. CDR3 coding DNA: TGTGCCAGCAGCGCCGACTTGGGACAGGGGCCTAACTTC.